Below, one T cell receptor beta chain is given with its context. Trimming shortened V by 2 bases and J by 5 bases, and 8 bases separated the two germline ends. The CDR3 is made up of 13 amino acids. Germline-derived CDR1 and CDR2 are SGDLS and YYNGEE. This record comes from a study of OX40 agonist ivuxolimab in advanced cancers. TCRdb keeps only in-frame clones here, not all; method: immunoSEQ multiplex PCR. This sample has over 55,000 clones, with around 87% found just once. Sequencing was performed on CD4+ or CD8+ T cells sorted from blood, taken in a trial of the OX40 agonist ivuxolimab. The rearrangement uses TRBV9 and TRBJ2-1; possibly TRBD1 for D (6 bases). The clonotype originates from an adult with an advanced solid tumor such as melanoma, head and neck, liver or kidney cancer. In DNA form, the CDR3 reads TGTGCCAGCAGCGTGGACAGTCACAATGAGCAGTTCTTC. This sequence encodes CASSVDSHNEQFF.